The TCR beta chain described here comes from a study of blood T cell repertoires in COVID-19. This CDR3 contains 13 residues. Trimming took 2 bases from V and 11 from J; bases not matched to a gene: 6. Germline-derived CDR1 and CDR2 are MNHEY and SVGAGI. Sequencing was performed with immunoSEQ multiplex PCR; in TCRdb, only in-frame clones are kept and a portion is missing. The table shows about 87,000 clones, with about 85% occurring only once. The sequenced material came from peripheral blood. The receptor was derived from a woman aged 80 or over with COVID-19, enrolled during active disease. The rearrangement links TRBV6-5 to TRBJ1-1, with 9 bases identical to TRBD1. The CDR3 spells CASSYATGGKAFF. The CDR3 DNA reads as TGTGCCAGCAGTTACGCGACAGGGGGAAAGGCTTTCTTT.